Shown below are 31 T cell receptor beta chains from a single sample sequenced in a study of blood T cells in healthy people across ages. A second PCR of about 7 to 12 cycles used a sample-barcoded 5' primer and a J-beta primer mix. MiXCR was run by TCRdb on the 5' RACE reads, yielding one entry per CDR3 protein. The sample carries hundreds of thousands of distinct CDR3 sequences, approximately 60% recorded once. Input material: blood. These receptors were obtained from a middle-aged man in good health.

The CDR3 nucleotides read TGCGCCAGCAGCTTGGTTGGTCAGGGGGCGTTGGAAAATTCACCCCTCCACTTT. It is translated as CASSLVGQGALENSPLHF. The V call is TRBV5-1, the J call TRBJ1-6; TRBD1 matches at 8 bases. Germline V gene sequence: CDR1 SGHRS, CDR2 YFSETQ. This CDR3 is 18 amino acids long. V shed 0 bases and J 7 bases; nucleotides not matched to a gene: 12.

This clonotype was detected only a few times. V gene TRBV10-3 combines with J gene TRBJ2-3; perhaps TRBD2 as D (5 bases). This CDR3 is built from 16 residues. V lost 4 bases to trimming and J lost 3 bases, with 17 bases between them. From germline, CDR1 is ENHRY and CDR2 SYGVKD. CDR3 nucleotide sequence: TGTGCCATCAGTGGCGGTGAGGACTCCGGGACAGATACGCAGTATTTT. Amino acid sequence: CAISGGEDSGTDTQYF.

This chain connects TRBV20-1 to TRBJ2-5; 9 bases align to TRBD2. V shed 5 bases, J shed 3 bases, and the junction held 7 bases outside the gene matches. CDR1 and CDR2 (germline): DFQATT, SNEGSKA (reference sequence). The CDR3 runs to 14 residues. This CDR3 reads CSAARGGREETQYF. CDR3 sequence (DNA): TGCAGTGCTGCGCGGGGGGGCCGGGAAGAGACCCAGTACTTC.

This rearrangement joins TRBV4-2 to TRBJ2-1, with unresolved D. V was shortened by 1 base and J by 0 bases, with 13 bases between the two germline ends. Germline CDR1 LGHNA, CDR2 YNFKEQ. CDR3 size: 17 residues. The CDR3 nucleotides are TGTGCCAGCAGCCAAGTTATTAGGGTTAGCTCCTACAATGAGCAGTTCTTC. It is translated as CASSQVIRVSSYNEQFF.

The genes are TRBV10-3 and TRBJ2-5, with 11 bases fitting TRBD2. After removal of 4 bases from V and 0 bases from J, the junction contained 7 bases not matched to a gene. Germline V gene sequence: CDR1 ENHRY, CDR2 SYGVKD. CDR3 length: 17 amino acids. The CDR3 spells CAISGASGRRNQETQYF. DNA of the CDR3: TGTGCCATCAGTGGGGCTAGCGGGAGGCGTAACCAAGAGACCCAGTACTTC.

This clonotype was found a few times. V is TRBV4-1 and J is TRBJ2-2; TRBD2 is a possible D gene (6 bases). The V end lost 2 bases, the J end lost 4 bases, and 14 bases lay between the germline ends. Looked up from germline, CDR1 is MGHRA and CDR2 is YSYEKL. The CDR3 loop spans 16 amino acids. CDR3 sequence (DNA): TGCGCCAGCAGCCAAAAAGGAGGGTTGGGCACCGGGGAGCTGTTTTTT. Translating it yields CASSQKGGLGTGELFF.

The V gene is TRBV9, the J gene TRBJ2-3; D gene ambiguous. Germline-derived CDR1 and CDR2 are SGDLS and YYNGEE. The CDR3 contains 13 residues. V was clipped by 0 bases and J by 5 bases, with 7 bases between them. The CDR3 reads CASSVVPLDTQYF. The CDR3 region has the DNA TGTGCCAGCAGCGTAGTCCCTTTAGATACGCAGTATTTT.

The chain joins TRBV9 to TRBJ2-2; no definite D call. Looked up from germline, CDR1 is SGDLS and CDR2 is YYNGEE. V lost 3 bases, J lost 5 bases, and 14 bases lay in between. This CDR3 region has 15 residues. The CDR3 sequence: CASSADPTGTGELFF. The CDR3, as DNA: TGTGCCAGCAGCGCAGACCCTACCGGGACCGGGGAGCTGTTTTTT.

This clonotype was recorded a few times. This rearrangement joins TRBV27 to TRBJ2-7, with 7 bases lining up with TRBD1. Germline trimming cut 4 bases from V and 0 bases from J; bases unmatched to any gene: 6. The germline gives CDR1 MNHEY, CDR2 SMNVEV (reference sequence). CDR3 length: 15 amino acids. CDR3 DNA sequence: TGTGCCAGCAGTTCGCCGGGACAGACCTCCTACGAGCAGTACTTC. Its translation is CASSSPGQTSYEQYF.

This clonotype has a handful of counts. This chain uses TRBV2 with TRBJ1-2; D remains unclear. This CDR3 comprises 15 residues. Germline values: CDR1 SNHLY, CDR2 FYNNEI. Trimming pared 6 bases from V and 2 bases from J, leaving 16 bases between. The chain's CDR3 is CASSQNQAVNYGYTF. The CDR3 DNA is TGTGCCAGCAGCCAAAACCAAGCGGTGAACTATGGCTACACCTTC.

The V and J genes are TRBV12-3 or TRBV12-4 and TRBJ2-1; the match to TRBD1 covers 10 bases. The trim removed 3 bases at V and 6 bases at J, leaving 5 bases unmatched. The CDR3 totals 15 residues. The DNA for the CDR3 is TGTGCCAGCAGTTTCGGGGGACAGGGGTTCAATGAGCAGTTCTTC. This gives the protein CASSFGGQGFNEQFF.

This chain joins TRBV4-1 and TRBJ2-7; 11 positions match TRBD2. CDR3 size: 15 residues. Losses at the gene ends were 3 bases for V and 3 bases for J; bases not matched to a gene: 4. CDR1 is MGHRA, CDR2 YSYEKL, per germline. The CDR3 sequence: CASSHPTSGNYEQYF. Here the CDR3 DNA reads TGCGCCAGCAGCCATCCGACTAGCGGGAACTACGAGCAGTACTTC.

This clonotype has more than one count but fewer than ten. Written as DNA, the CDR3 is TGTGCCAGCAGGATCGCGCCCAACTACAATGAGCAGTTCTTC. It yields the protein CASRIAPNYNEQFF. The chain couples TRBV7-2 to TRBJ2-1, with unresolved D. This CDR3 has 14 residues. With 6 bases removed from V and 3 bases from J, the gap between germline ends came to 12 bases. Looked up from germline, CDR1 is SGHTA and CDR2 is FQGNSA.

CDR3 in amino acids: CSARSTGLGLNSPLHF. The CDR3 DNA sequence: TGCAGTGCTAGAAGTACCGGACTAGGGCTCAATTCACCCCTCCACTTT. The rearrangement links TRBV20-1 to TRBJ1-6; D remains unclear. V lost 2 bases, J lost 7 bases, and 18 bases lay in between. This CDR3 has 16 residues. CDR1 DFQATT and CDR2 SNEGSKA come from the germline V gene (reference sequence).

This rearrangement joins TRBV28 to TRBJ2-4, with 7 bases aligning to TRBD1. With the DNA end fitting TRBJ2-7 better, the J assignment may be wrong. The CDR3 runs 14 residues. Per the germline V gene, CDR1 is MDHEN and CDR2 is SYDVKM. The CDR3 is CASSSPGTVYEQYF. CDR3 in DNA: TGTGCCAGCAGTTCTCCCGGGACAGTCTACGAGCAGTACTTC.

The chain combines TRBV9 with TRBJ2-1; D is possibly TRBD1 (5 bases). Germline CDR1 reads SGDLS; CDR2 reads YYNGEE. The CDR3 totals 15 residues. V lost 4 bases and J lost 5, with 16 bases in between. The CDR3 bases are TGTGCCAGCAGCCCCTCCTTTGGCAGGGACAATGAGCAGTTCTTC. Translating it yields CASSPSFGRDNEQFF.

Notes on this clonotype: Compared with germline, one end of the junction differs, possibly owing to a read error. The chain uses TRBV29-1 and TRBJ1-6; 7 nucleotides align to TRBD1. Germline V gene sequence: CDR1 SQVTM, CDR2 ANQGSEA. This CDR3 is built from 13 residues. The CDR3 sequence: CSAGQDLDSPPHF. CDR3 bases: TGCAGCGCAGGACAGGACCTAGATTCACCCCCCCACTTT.

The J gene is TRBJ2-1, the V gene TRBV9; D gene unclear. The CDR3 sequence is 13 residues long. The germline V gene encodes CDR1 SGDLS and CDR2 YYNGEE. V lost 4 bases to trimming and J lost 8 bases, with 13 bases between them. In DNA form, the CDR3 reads TGTGCCAGCAGCAATACCTTGTCCCATGAGCAGTTCTTC. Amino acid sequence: CASSNTLSHEQFF.

In nucleotides, the CDR3 is TGTGCCATTGGACAGGGGGGAACCTCCTACGAGCAGTACTTC. Amino acid sequence: CAIGQGGTSYEQYF. The rearrangement uses TRBV10-3 and TRBJ2-7; 10 nucleotides align to TRBD1. This CDR3 has 14 amino acids. The junction had 5 bases not matched to a gene; V was cut back by 9 bases and J by 0 bases. Germline V CDR1 and CDR2: ENHRY, SYGVKD.

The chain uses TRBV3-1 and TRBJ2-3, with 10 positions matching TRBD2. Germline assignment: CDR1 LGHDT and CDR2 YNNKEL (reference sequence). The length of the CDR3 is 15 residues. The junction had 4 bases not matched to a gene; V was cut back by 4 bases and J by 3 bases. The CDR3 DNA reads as TGTGCCAGCAGCCCGCTAGCGGGGGTAACAGATACGCAGTATTTT. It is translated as CASSPLAGVTDTQYF.

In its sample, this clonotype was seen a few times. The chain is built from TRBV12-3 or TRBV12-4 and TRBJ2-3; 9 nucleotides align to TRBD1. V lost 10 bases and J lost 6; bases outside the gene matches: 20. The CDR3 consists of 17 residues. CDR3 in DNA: TGTGCCAATCCTTCACCCGGGACAGGGTTGGGAAGGGATACGCAGTATTTT. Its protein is CANPSPGTGLGRDTQYF.

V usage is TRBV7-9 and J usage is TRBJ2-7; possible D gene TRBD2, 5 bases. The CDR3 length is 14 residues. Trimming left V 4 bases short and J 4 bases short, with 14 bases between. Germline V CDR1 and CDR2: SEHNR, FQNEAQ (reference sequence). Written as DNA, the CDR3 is TGTGCCAGCAGCTATGTGGGAGACTCTTACGAGCAGTACTTC. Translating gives CASSYVGDSYEQYF.

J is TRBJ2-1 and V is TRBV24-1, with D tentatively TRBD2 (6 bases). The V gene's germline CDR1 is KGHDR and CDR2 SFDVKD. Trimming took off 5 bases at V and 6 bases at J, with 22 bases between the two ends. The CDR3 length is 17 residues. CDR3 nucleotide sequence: TGTGCCACCAGTGCCCCTTCGCGGGGAGTCCCCTCCAATGAGCAGTTCTTC. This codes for CATSAPSRGVPSNEQFF.

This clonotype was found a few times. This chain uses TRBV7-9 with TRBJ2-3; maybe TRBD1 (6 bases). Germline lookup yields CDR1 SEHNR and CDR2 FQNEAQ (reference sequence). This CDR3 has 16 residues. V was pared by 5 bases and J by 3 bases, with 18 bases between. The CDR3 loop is CASSETLGGVTDTQYF. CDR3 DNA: TGTGCCAGCAGCGAAACGCTTGGGGGCGTGACAGATACGCAGTATTTT.

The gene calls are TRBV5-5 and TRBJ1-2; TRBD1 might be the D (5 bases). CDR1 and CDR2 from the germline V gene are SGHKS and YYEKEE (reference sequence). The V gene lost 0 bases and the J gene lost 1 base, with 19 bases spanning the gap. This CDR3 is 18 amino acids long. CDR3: CASSLDPPSVGDNYGYTF. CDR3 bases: TGTGCCAGCAGCTTGGACCCTCCCTCCGTGGGGGATAACTATGGCTACACCTTC.

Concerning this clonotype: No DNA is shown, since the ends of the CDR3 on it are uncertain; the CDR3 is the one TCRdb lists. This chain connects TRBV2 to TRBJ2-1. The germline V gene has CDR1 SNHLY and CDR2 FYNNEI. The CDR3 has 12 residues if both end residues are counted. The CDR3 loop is CASILGSNEQFF.

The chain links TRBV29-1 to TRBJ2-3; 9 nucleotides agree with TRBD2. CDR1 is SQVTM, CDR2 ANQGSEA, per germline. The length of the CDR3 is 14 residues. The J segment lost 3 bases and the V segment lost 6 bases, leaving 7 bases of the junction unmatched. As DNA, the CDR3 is TGCAGCGTCCCTGGGCGGGGGGGTACAGATACGCAGTATTTT. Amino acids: CSVPGRGGTDTQYF.

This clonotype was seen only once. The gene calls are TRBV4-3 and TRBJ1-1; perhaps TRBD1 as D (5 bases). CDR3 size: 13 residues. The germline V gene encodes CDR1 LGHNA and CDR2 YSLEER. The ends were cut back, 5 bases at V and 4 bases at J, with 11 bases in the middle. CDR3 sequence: CASSKTVSTEAFF. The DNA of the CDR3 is TGCGCCAGCAGCAAGACAGTGAGCACTGAAGCTTTCTTT.

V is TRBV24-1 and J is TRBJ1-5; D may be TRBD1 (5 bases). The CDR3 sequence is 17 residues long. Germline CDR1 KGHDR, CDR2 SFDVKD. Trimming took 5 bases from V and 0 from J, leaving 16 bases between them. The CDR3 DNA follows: TGTGCCACCAGTGGGGGGGAAAACCATTATAGCAATCAGCCCCAGCATTTT. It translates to CATSGGENHYSNQPQHF.

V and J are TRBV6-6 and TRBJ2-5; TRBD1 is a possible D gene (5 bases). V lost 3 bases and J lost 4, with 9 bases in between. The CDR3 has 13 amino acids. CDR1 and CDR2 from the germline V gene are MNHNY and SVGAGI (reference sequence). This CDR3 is CASSYYRGETQYF. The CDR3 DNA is TGTGCCAGCAGTTATTATAGGGGAGAGACCCAGTACTTC.

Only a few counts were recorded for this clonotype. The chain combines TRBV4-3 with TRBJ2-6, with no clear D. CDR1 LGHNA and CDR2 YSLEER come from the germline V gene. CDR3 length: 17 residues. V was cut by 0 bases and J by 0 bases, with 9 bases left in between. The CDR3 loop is CASSQEYSLSGANVLTF. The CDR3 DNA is TGCGCCAGCAGCCAAGAGTACAGTCTCTCTGGGGCCAACGTCCTGACTTTC.